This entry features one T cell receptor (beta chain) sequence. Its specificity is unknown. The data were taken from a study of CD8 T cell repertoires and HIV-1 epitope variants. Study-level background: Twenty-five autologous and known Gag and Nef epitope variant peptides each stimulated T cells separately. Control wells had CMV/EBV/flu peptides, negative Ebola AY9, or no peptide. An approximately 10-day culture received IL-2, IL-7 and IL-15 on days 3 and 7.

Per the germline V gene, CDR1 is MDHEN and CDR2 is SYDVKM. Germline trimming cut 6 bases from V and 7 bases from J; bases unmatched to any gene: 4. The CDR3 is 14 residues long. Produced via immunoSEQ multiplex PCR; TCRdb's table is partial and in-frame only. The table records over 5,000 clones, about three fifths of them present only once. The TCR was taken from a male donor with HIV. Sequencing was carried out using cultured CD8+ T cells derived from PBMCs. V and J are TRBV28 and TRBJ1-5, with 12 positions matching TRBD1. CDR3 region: CASSQGQGAQPQHF. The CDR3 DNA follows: TGTGCCAGCAGCCAGGGACAGGGGGCCCAGCCCCAGCATTTT. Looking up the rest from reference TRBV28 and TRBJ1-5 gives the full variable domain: DVKVTQSSRYLVKRTGEKVFLECVQDMDHENMFWYRQDPGLGLRLIYFSYDVKMKEKGDIPEGYSVSREKKERFSLILESASTNQTSMYLCASSQGQGAQPQHFGDGTRLSIL.